The TCR beta chain under discussion was sequenced for a study of T cell changes during pregnancy in multiple sclerosis. This clone is a singleton in its sample. Assay: immunoSEQ multiplex PCR; the TCRdb copy retains only in-frame clones and omits some. The table records more than 80,000 clones, roughly nine tenths of them present only once. V lost 8 bases, J lost 3 bases, and 14 bases lay in between. This CDR3 comprises 13 residues. Germline loops: CDR1 SGHAT, CDR2 FQNNGV. This specimen was peripheral blood, taken before pregnancy. The TCR originated in a female donor with multiple sclerosis, enrolled in a pregnancy study. The V gene is TRBV11-2, the J gene TRBJ2-7; D not certain. DNA for the CDR3: TGTGCCAGCCAACTAACGTTGGGCTACGAGCAGTACTTC. Its protein product is CASQLTLGYEQYF.